This T cell receptor beta chain was found in a study of T-cell memory formation after mild COVID-19. Germline values: CDR1 MNHEY, CDR2 SVGAGI. This CDR3 region has 16 residues. With 5 bases clipped from V and 0 bases from J, the junction kept 4 bases outside the gene matches. TCRdb reprocessed the 5' RACE reads via MiXCR and lists one record per CDR3 protein. Of about 400,000 distinct CDR3 sequences detected, under 25% appear once; the ten largest clones hold around 13%. Findings of the study overall: In second-wave clones peaking day 37, SARS-CoV-2 specificity remained unconfirmed.

On this clonotype itself: Its antigen remains unidentified.

V gene TRBV6-5 combines with J gene TRBJ2-7; TRBD2 matches 13 bases. The material sequenced was PBMCs or a T cell subset sorted from them (not recorded which). The TCR originated in an adult woman who had mild COVID-19 (a few samples of this study predate the infection). Cell type and time point are not known. The CDR3 here is CASSPRTSGSSYEQYF. The CDR3 nucleotides read TGTGCCAGCAGTCCGAGGACTAGCGGGAGCTCCTACGAGCAGTACTTC.